Following are 30 T cell receptor beta chains from one sample sequenced in a study of cytomegalovirus exposure and HLA in healthy donors. Primers included in the PCR were 60 Vbeta and 13 Jbeta primers. This table comes from immunoSEQ multiplex PCR, and its TCRdb copy is limited to in-frame clones, with some not included. Here the sample table reports 60,000 to 65,000 clones. The sequenced material came from PBMCs. The origin of the receptors is a man aged 25 to 40 in good health and CMV-seropositive.

The CDR3 coding sequence is TGCGCCAGCAGCTTAAGGACAGGGGCAGACTATGGCTACACCTTC. It translates to CASSLRTGADYGYTF. The chain has TRBV5-1 and TRBJ1-2; 9 bases fit TRBD1. J lost 3 bases, V lost 2 bases, and 5 bases had no gene match. The germline V gene has CDR1 SGHRS and CDR2 YFSETQ. The CDR3 totals 15 residues.

The J gene is TRBJ2-5, the V gene TRBV10-1; 10 bases are shared with TRBD1. CDR1 and CDR2 from the germline V gene are WNHNN and SYGVQD (reference sequence). The CDR3 runs 15 residues. V lost 6 bases to trimming and J lost 2 bases; unmatched junction nucleotides: 6. In nucleotides, the CDR3 is TGCGCCAGCAGCCGGGACAGGGGCGGACAAGAGACCCAGTACTTC. Amino acids: CASSRDRGGQETQYF.

This rearrangement joins TRBV30 to TRBJ2-5, with D possibly being TRBD2 (6 bases). V was clipped by 0 bases and J by 0 bases, with 8 bases between them. The CDR3 sequence is 14 residues long. Germline CDR1 reads GTSNPN; CDR2 reads SVGIG (reference sequence). CDR3 sequence: CAWSVSSDQETQYF. The CDR3 DNA sequence: TGTGCCTGGAGTGTCTCTAGCGACCAAGAGACCCAGTACTTC.

CDR3 amino acids: CASSVGGRAVGEQYF. The CDR3 DNA reads TGTGCCAGCAGCGTAGGCGGGAGAGCTGTAGGCGAGCAGTACTTC. The V gene is TRBV11-3, the J gene TRBJ2-7; 7 bases align to TRBD2. The germline V gene has CDR1 SGHNT and CDR2 YENEEA. This CDR3 is built from 15 residues. V lost 5 bases and J lost 6; bases outside the gene matches: 13.

The chain uses TRBV5-1 and TRBJ1-5; no firm D call. Germline loops: CDR1 SGHRS, CDR2 YFSETQ. This CDR3 contains 14 residues. V lost 4 bases and J lost 4, with 12 bases in between. This CDR3 reads CASSLETGNQPQHF. The CDR3 DNA sequence: TGCGCCAGCAGCCTCGAGACGGGGAATCAGCCCCAGCATTTT.

The genes are TRBV6-1 and TRBJ1-5; TRBD1 might be the D (6 bases). CDR1 and CDR2 from the germline V gene are MNHNS and SASEGT. There are 15 residues in the CDR3. Trimming took off 6 bases at V and 4 bases at J, with 16 bases between the two ends. The CDR3 spells CASSLLQGLNQPQHF. CDR3 DNA: TGTGCCAGCAGCCTCCTACAGGGCTTGAATCAGCCCCAGCATTTT.

This chain links TRBV7-2 with TRBJ1-1; possible D gene TRBD1, 6 bases. The CDR3 spans 13 residues. The germline V gene has CDR1 SGHTA and CDR2 FQGNSA. Trimming removed 5 bases at V and 1 base at J, with 8 bases between. CDR3 DNA: TGTGCCAGCAGCCGACAGGAGAACACTGAAGCTTTCTTT. Translated, it gives CASSRQENTEAFF.

This chain connects TRBV5-6 to TRBJ1-1; weak D call: TRBD1 (5 bases). Germline V gene sequence: CDR1 SGHDT, CDR2 YYEEEE. The CDR3 is 14 residues long. Trimming left V 2 bases short and J 6 bases short, with 14 bases between. The CDR3 loop is CASSFTGGDAEAFF. The CDR3 DNA reads as TGTGCCAGCAGCTTTACCGGGGGGGACGCTGAAGCTTTCTTT.

This chain connects TRBV4-1 to TRBJ1-5; D is ambiguous. Trimming pared 6 bases from V and 2 bases from J, leaving 11 bases between. Per the germline V gene, CDR1 is MGHRA and CDR2 is YSYEKL. This CDR3 has 14 amino acids. The CDR3 DNA reads as TGCGCCAGCAGATCGGGGAATGGCAATCAGCCCCAGCATTTT. Translated: CASRSGNGNQPQHF.

V usage is TRBV6-1 and J usage is TRBJ1-3; D is ambiguous. The CDR3 runs 14 residues. CDR1 is MNHNS, CDR2 SASEGT, per germline. Deletions cut 6 bases from V and 0 bases from J, with 9 bases between. CDR3 loop: CASRSSGSGNTIYF. The CDR3 DNA sequence: TGTGCCAGCAGATCCTCCGGCTCTGGAAACACCATATATTTT.

The chain links TRBV9 to TRBJ1-2, with a possible D match to TRBD1 (5 bases). Trimming removed 3 bases from V and 1 base from J, with 10 bases in between. The CDR3 consists of 14 residues. CDR1 and CDR2 from the germline V gene are SGDLS and YYNGEE. CDR3 residues: CASSAGGVNYGYTF. The CDR3 DNA sequence: TGTGCCAGCAGCGCGGGGGGAGTTAACTATGGCTACACCTTC.

V is TRBV14 and J is TRBJ2-1; TRBD2 agrees at 8 bases. With V trimmed by 4 bases and J by 8 bases, 7 bases remained unmatched. Per the germline V gene, CDR1 is SGHDN and CDR2 is FVKESK. The CDR3 contains 14 residues. This CDR3 is CASSPGTRGDEQFF. The DNA for the CDR3 is TGTGCCAGCAGCCCGGGGACTAGGGGCGATGAGCAGTTCTTC.

To note about this clone: The junction does not match germline at one end; this may be a read error. Other DNA sequences in this sample translate to the same CDR3. V and J are TRBV6-4 and TRBJ1-6; D possibly corresponds to TRBD1 (5 bases). CDR3 length equals 14 residues. Germline loops: CDR1 MRHNA, CDR2 SNTAGT. The CDR3: CASSDSAGNSPLHF. Here the CDR3 DNA reads TGTGCCAGCAGTGACAGTGCAGGGAATTCACCCCTACACTTT.

Comments on this clone: Other DNA sequences from this sample encode an identical CDR3 as well. The chain links TRBV30 to TRBJ2-2; D perhaps matches TRBD1 (6 bases). The CDR3 has 18 residues. Trimming stripped 0 bases from V and 7 bases from J, with 24 bases between. The germline V gene has CDR1 GTSNPN and CDR2 SVGIG (reference sequence). The CDR3 is CAWSVLGPIGRGIGELFF. For the CDR3, the DNA is TGTGCCTGGAGTGTACTGGGGCCGATTGGAAGGGGGATCGGGGAGCTGTTTTTT.

V is TRBV4-2 and J is TRBJ2-3, with TRBD2 matching 13 bases. The ends lost 4 bases at V and 0 bases at J; junction bases unmatched: 13. The CDR3 covers 20 residues. Looked up from germline, CDR1 is LGHNA and CDR2 is YNFKEQ. The CDR3 DNA sequence: TGTGCCAGCAGCCTCCTGGGGGTTGGACTAGCGGGGGCCAGCACAGATACGCAGTATTTT. This translates into CASSLLGVGLAGASTDTQYF.

This rearrangement joins TRBV15 to TRBJ2-3; possibly TRBD1 for D (6 bases). From germline, CDR1 is LNHNV and CDR2 YYDKDF (reference sequence). With 0 bases removed from V and 1 base from J, the gap between germline ends came to 11 bases. The CDR3 length is 16 residues. CDR3: CATSRELAGGTDTQYF. CDR3 sequence (DNA): TGTGCCACCAGCAGAGAGTTGGCAGGGGGCACAGATACGCAGTATTTT.

This rearrangement joins TRBV19 to TRBJ2-2; 8 bases are shared with TRBD1. CDR3 length: 13 amino acids. The germline gives CDR1 LNHDA, CDR2 SQIVND (reference sequence). Trimming at V came to 6 bases and at J to 6 bases, leaving 3 bases not matched to a gene. The CDR3 loop is CASSLTGAGELFF. The CDR3 DNA follows: TGTGCCAGTAGCCTGACAGGGGCCGGGGAGCTGTTTTTT.

The chain is built from TRBV2 and TRBJ2-5, with 9 bases fitting TRBD2. There are 15 residues in the CDR3. Germline-derived CDR1 and CDR2 are SNHLY and FYNNEI. The ends lost 4 bases at V and 2 bases at J; junction bases unmatched: 5. CDR3 sequence reads: CASSVGTSIQETQYF. The CDR3 nucleotides are TGTGCCAGCAGTGTCGGGACTAGCATACAAGAGACCCAGTACTTC.

This sequence joins TRBV5-1 and TRBJ2-3; D is possibly TRBD2 (5 bases). From germline, CDR1 is SGHRS and CDR2 YFSETQ. This CDR3 is built from 14 residues. Trimming removed 3 bases from V and 2 bases from J, with 10 bases in between. The CDR3 here is CASSSSSYTDTQYF. The CDR3 DNA sequence: TGCGCCAGCAGCTCCTCTAGCTACACAGATACGCAGTATTTT.

V is TRBV29-1 and J is TRBJ2-7; D possibly corresponds to TRBD2 (6 bases). Germline loops: CDR1 SQVTM, CDR2 ANQGSEA. V shed 1 base and J shed 2 bases, with 12 bases lying between them. The CDR3 has 14 amino acids. CDR3 in amino acids: CSVEVAGITYEQYF. The CDR3, as DNA: TGCAGCGTTGAAGTGGCGGGAATCACCTACGAGCAGTACTTC.

The chain couples TRBV5-4 to TRBJ2-3, with TRBD2 matching 11 bases. The CDR3 has 16 amino acids. V trimming: 4 bases; J trimming: 4 bases; junction bases outside the gene matches: 8. Germline lookup yields CDR1 SGHNT and CDR2 YYREEE (reference sequence). The CDR3: CASSLAGGTTSDTQYF. CDR3 DNA: TGTGCCAGCAGCCTAGCGGGAGGAACCACCTCAGATACGCAGTATTTT.

CDR3 DNA: TGTGCCAGCAGCTTAACGGTGTTCGCTTTCTTT. Its protein is CASSLTVFAFF. This chain uses TRBV13 with TRBJ1-1; D gene ambiguous. There are 11 residues in the CDR3. With 2 bases removed from V and 11 bases from J, the gap between germline ends came to 9 bases. From germline, CDR1 is PRHDT and CDR2 FYEKMQ (reference sequence).

This chain joins TRBV6-6 and TRBJ1-1; possibly TRBD1 for D (6 bases). Germline V gene data show CDR1 as MNHNY and CDR2 as SVGAGI (reference sequence). The germline V and J ends were trimmed by 2 bases and 1 base, with 11 bases remaining between them. The CDR3 covers 15 residues. Here the CDR3 DNA reads TGTGCCAGCAGTTACCACCGGGACAAGAACACTGAAGCTTTCTTT. Protein: CASSYHRDKNTEAFF.

CDR3 bases: TGTGCCAGCAGCAGTATGTGGGGCGCGAACACCGGGGAGCTGTTTTTT. It is translated as CASSSMWGANTGELFF. The chain uses TRBV7-9 and TRBJ2-2; D may be TRBD1 (5 bases). Germline CDR1 reads SEHNR; CDR2 reads FQNEAQ (reference sequence). V lost 5 bases, J lost 0 bases, and 13 bases lay in between. The CDR3 consists of 16 residues.

The genes are TRBV4-2 and TRBJ1-2; D is possibly TRBD1 (6 bases). Trimming removed 0 bases at V and 8 bases at J, with 10 bases between. Germline lookup yields CDR1 LGHNA and CDR2 YNFKEQ. The CDR3 spans 13 residues. CDR3 region: CASSQELGAGYTF. CDR3 coding DNA: TGTGCCAGCAGCCAAGAGCTGGGGGCGGGCTACACCTTC.

The gene calls are TRBV30 and TRBJ1-3; TRBD1 might be the D (6 bases). CDR1 is GTSNPN, CDR2 SVGIG, per germline (reference sequence). The ends were cut back, 0 bases at V and 2 bases at J, with 11 bases in the middle. The CDR3 consists of 15 residues. CDR3 loop: CAWSVAAGAGNTIYF. The CDR3 DNA reads TGTGCCTGGAGTGTAGCGGCAGGGGCTGGAAACACCATATATTTT.

On this clone: A read error may account for a junction end that differs from germline. The genes are TRBV7-7 and TRBJ1-4, with 7 nucleotides matching TRBD1. In germline, CDR1 is SSHAT, CDR2 FNYEAQ (reference sequence). This CDR3 is 14 amino acids long. As DNA, the CDR3 is TGTGCTAGCAGCCCCCGGGGGACAGCTGAAAAACTGTTTTTT. Translating it yields CASSPRGTAEKLFF. The full variable domain, with the rest looked up from reference TRBV7-7 and TRBJ1-4, is GAGVSQSPRYKVTKRGQDVTLRCDPISSHATLYWYQQALGQGPEFLTYFNYEAQPDKSGLPSDRFSAERPEGSISTLTIQRTEQRDSAMYRCASSPRGTAEKLFFGSGTQLSVL.

The chain uses TRBV13 and TRBJ2-3, with 8 positions matching TRBD2. V was pared by 3 bases and J by 5 bases, with 13 bases of the junction left unmatched. The germline V gene encodes CDR1 PRHDT and CDR2 FYEKMQ (reference sequence). The CDR3 runs 17 residues. The DNA for the CDR3 is TGTGCCAGCAGCTTTTTCCCAGCGGGAGATTTAGGAGATACGCAGTATTTT. Translation gives CASSFFPAGDLGDTQYF.

The chain has TRBV30 and TRBJ2-7, with 9 bases identical to TRBD1. After removal of 5 bases from V and 4 bases from J, the junction contained 6 bases not matched to a gene. CDR3 length: 13 residues. CDR1 and CDR2 (germline): GTSNPN, SVGIG (reference sequence). Here the CDR3 reads CAWGPGQGYEQYF. The CDR3, as DNA: TGTGCCTGGGGACCGGGACAGGGTTACGAGCAGTACTTC.

The rearrangement joins TRBV7-3 to TRBJ2-1; D gene ambiguous. Trimming removed 3 bases at V and 5 bases at J, with 11 bases between. The CDR3 is 14 residues long. CDR1 is SGHTA and CDR2 is FQGTGA in the germline V gene. Here the CDR3 DNA reads TGTGCCAGCAGCTTTGGCCAAATGGACAATGAGCAGTTCTTC. Amino acid sequence: CASSFGQMDNEQFF.